The 30 T cell receptor beta chains below come from one sample, sequenced in a study of memory CD8 T cells in hepatitis C reinfection. Assay: immunoSEQ multiplex PCR; the TCRdb copy retains only in-frame clones and omits some. The sample lists more than 35,000 clones, over 75% seen once, with more than 0.95% in the top ten. The time point denotes: peak reinfection, 3 to 8 weeks after reinfection detection. The sorted cells went straight to TCR sequencing with no prior in vitro expansion. Input material: naive CD8+ T cells sorted from blood. The origin of the receptors is a man between 18 and 35 years old with hepatitis C virus infection.

This chain links TRBV7-9 with TRBJ1-1; TRBD1 matches 9 bases. CDR3 length: 16 residues. Unmatched junction bases numbered 11, after V lost 5 bases and J lost 4 bases. Germline V gene data show CDR1 as SEHNR and CDR2 as FQNEAQ (reference sequence). CDR3 DNA: TGTGCCAGCAGCCCTAGCCGACAGGGGGAGGGCACTGAAGCTTTCTTT. This encodes CASSPSRQGEGTEAFF.

Worth noting for this clone: The junction departs from the called germline gene at one end, perhaps through a read error. This chain joins TRBV18 and TRBJ2-3; 8 bases are shared with TRBD2. This CDR3 is built from 15 residues. The germline V gene encodes CDR1 KGHSH and CDR2 LQKENI. The CDR3, as DNA: TGTGCCAGCTCCCCACTAGCGGCTAGCACAGATACGCAGTATTTT. Translated: CASSPLAASTDTQYF.

The count of this clone is one. This chain joins TRBV9 and TRBJ2-2; 12 nucleotides align to TRBD2. Per germline, CDR1 SGDLS and CDR2 YYNGEE. Trimming cost V 3 bases and J 6 bases; bases outside gene matches: 6. CDR3 length equals 16 residues. The CDR3: CASSAASGGASGELFF. Here the CDR3 DNA reads TGTGCCAGCAGCGCCGCTAGCGGGGGGGCTTCCGGGGAGCTGTTTTTT. The whole variable domain, remainder taken from reference TRBV9 and TRBJ2-2, is DSGVTQTPKHLITATGQRVTLRCSPRSGDLSVYWYQQSLDQGLQFLIQYYNGEERAKGNILERFSAQQFPDLHSELNLSSLELGDSALYFCASSAASGGASGELFFGEGSRLTVL.

The chain links TRBV6-1 to TRBJ2-7; 8 bases are shared with TRBD1. V shed 4 bases and J 3 bases; nucleotides not matched to a gene: 8. Germline assignment: CDR1 MNHNS and CDR2 SASEGT. The CDR3 covers 15 residues. This CDR3 reads CASSGLDREIYEQYF. The DNA for the CDR3 is TGTGCCAGCAGTGGTCTGGACAGGGAAATCTACGAGCAGTACTTC.

The V call is TRBV27, the J call TRBJ1-5; no clear D. Trimming removed 3 bases at V and 3 bases at J, with 9 bases between. This CDR3 spans 14 amino acids. Germline V gene lookup returns CDR1 MNHEY and CDR2 SMNVEV (reference sequence). The CDR3 here is CASSFRGFNQPQHF. In DNA form, the CDR3 reads TGTGCCAGCAGTTTTCGCGGGTTCAATCAGCCCCAGCATTTT.

The chain recombines TRBV9 with TRBJ2-7; 7 bases match TRBD2. Germline values: CDR1 SGDLS, CDR2 YYNGEE. The junction had 15 bases not matched to a gene; V was cut back by 3 bases and J by 9 bases. The CDR3 length is 15 residues. DNA of the CDR3: TGTGCCAGCAGCGGGGGAGGGTTACGAGGGGAACGGCAGTACTTC. Its translation is CASSGGGLRGERQYF. The variable domain in full, completed from reference TRBV9 and TRBJ2-7, reads DSGVTQTPKHLITATGQRVTLRCSPRSGDLSVYWYQQSLDQGLQFLIQYYNGEERAKGNILERFSAQQFPDLHSELNLSSLELGDSALYFCASSGGGLRGERQYFGPGTRLTVT.

This clone came up once. The chain uses TRBV7-8 and TRBJ2-1; unclear D gene. This CDR3 region has 15 residues. Germline CDR1 and CDR2: SGHVS and FQNEAQ. The V end lost 5 bases, the J end lost 8 bases, and 19 bases lay between the germline ends. The CDR3 protein is CASSPRSIQFHEQFF. The CDR3 coding sequence is TGTGCCAGCAGCCCCCGTTCGATTCAGTTTCATGAGCAGTTCTTC.

The gene calls are TRBV28 and TRBJ2-1; the D gene is possibly TRBD1 (6 bases). V gave up 6 bases and J gave up 7 bases, with 13 bases separating them. Germline V lookup: CDR1 MDHEN, CDR2 SYDVKM. CDR3 length: 13 residues. CDR3 sequence reads: CASSIQGLNEQFF. CDR3 bases: TGTGCCAGCAGCATACAGGGCCTTAATGAGCAGTTCTTC. Based on the CDR3 plus reference TRBV28 and TRBJ2-1, the full variable domain is DVKVTQSSRYLVKRTGEKVFLECVQDMDHENMFWYRQDPGLGLRLIYFSYDVKMKEKGDIPEGYSVSREKKERFSLILESASTNQTSMYLCASSIQGLNEQFFGPGTRLTVL.

The rearrangement joins TRBV27 to TRBJ2-1; 9 positions match TRBD2. Germline CDR1 and CDR2: MNHEY and SMNVEV (reference sequence). With V trimmed by 4 bases and J by 5 bases, 3 bases remained unmatched. The CDR3 is made up of 14 amino acids. CDR3 protein: CASSWGTSHNEQFF. CDR3 coding DNA: TGTGCCAGCAGTTGGGGGACTAGCCACAATGAGCAGTTCTTC.

This rearrangement joins TRBV7-2 to TRBJ2-7, with D tentatively TRBD1 (5 bases). Germline V gene sequence: CDR1 SGHTA, CDR2 FQGNSA. There are 13 residues in the CDR3. Trimming pared 5 bases from V and 6 bases from J, leaving 14 bases between. In DNA, the CDR3 is TGTGCCAGCAGCGATGGGCAGGGCGGCGAGCAGTACGTC. It yields the protein CASSDGQGGEQYV.

This clone has only one observation. CDR3 residues: CASSIVRASNQPQHF. CDR3 nucleotide sequence: TGTGCCAGTAGTATAGTCAGGGCTAGCAATCAGCCCCAGCATTTT. V gene TRBV19 combines with J gene TRBJ1-5; perhaps TRBD1 as D (5 bases). The ends were cut back, 1 base at V and 0 bases at J, with 7 bases in the middle. Germline V CDR1 and CDR2: LNHDA, SQIVND (reference sequence). The CDR3 consists of 15 residues.

This sequence joins TRBV6-6 and TRBJ1-1; D possibly corresponds to TRBD1 (5 bases). Deletions cut 4 bases from V and 5 bases from J, with 17 bases between. The CDR3 spans 15 residues. Germline CDR1 and CDR2: MNHNY and SVGAGI (reference sequence). CDR3 in amino acids: CASSLTAGLGTEAFF. CDR3 nucleotides: TGTGCCAGCAGTTTAACGGCAGGGCTCGGGACTGAAGCTTTCTTT.

This rearrangement joins TRBV7-2 to TRBJ2-5; D ambiguous. V shed 5 bases and J shed 5 bases, with 12 bases lying between them. This CDR3 has 13 residues. Germline-derived CDR1 and CDR2 are SGHTA and FQGNSA. The CDR3 sequence is CASSLNSRETQYF. CDR3 nucleotides: TGTGCCAGCAGCCTAAATAGTCGGGAGACCCAGTACTTC.

This chain links TRBV27 with TRBJ1-2, with 8 nucleotides matching TRBD1. Germline CDR1 is MNHEY and CDR2 is SMNVEV (reference sequence). Germline trimming cut 0 bases from V and 0 bases from J; bases unmatched to any gene: 6. This CDR3 has 17 amino acids. Written as DNA, the CDR3 is TGTGCCAGCAGTTTATCCCCCGGACAGGGAGCTAACTATGGCTACACCTTC. It codes for CASSLSPGQGANYGYTF.

The J gene is TRBJ2-7, the V gene TRBV28; 8 nucleotides match TRBD1. Germline V gene sequence: CDR1 MDHEN, CDR2 SYDVKM. V trimming: 2 bases; J trimming: 5 bases; junction bases outside the gene matches: 5. The CDR3 covers 14 residues. The CDR3 DNA is TGTGCCAGCAGTTTAAGGACAGGGCAAAACGAGCAGTACTTC. Its protein is CASSLRTGQNEQYF.

The gene calls are TRBV27 and TRBJ2-1, with D perhaps matching TRBD1 (6 bases). Germline loops: CDR1 MNHEY, CDR2 SMNVEV (reference sequence). The CDR3 is 11 amino acids. Trimming removed 7 bases at V and 12 bases at J, with 13 bases between. CDR3 bases: TGTGCCAGCATCGGTCGCAGGGGGCAGTTCTTC. Translating gives CASIGRRGQFF.

A single count supports this clone. V is TRBV7-9 and J is TRBJ2-2, with 10 bases fitting TRBD2. The CDR3 is 17 amino acids. V dropped 5 bases and J dropped 6; count of bases not matched to a gene: 12. Looked up from germline, CDR1 is SEHNR and CDR2 is FQNEAQ (reference sequence). The CDR3 DNA reads as TGTGCCAGCAGCCCCTCCGGGGGGACTAGCGAGTCCGGGGAGCTGTTTTTT. Translated, it gives CASSPSGGTSESGELFF. The full variable domain, with the rest looked up from reference TRBV7-9 and TRBJ2-2, is DTGVSQNPRHKITKRGQNVTFRCDPISEHNRLYWYRQTLGQGPEFLTYFQNEAQLEKSRLLSDRFSAERPKGSFSTLEIQRTEQGDSAMYLCASSPSGGTSESGELFFGEGSRLTVL.

This rearrangement joins TRBV15 to TRBJ1-1; D remains ambiguous. This CDR3 spans 16 amino acids. Germline loops: CDR1 LNHNV, CDR2 YYDKDF (reference sequence). V lost 0 bases, J lost 2 bases, and 13 bases lay in between. CDR3 bases: TGTGCCACCAGCAGAGAAGAGCAGGTTCAAAACACTGAAGCTTTCTTT. Its protein is CATSREEQVQNTEAFF.

The rearrangement joins TRBV4-3 to TRBJ1-1; possibly TRBD1 for D (6 bases). This CDR3 comprises 15 residues. V gave up 0 bases and J gave up 0 bases, with 8 bases separating them. CDR1 is LGHNA, CDR2 YSLEER, per germline. The CDR3: CASSQEQGLNTEAFF. The CDR3 region has the DNA TGCGCCAGCAGCCAAGAACAGGGCTTGAACACTGAAGCTTTCTTT.

The chain couples TRBV30 to TRBJ1-2, with TRBD1 as a possible D gene (5 bases). The CDR3 sequence is 15 residues long. CDR1 is GTSNPN and CDR2 is SVGIG in the germline V gene (reference sequence). V was trimmed by 2 bases and J by 7 bases, leaving 20 bases between them. In DNA form, the CDR3 reads TGTGCCTGGAGTTCAGGGATAGGTTCCTGGGGTGGCTACACCTTC. Its translation: CAWSSGIGSWGGYTF.

The gene calls are TRBV7-9 and TRBJ2-3, with 8 nucleotides matching TRBD1. The germline CDR1 and CDR2 sequences are SEHNR and FQNEAQ (reference sequence). The J segment lost 5 bases and the V segment lost 0 bases, leaving 10 bases of the junction unmatched. This CDR3 region has 17 residues. The CDR3 sequence is CASSLAPGQGAEDTQYF. Here the CDR3 DNA reads TGTGCCAGCAGCTTAGCTCCCGGTCAGGGGGCAGAAGATACGCAGTATTTT.

The chain employs TRBV27 and TRBJ2-2; no clear D gene. CDR1 MNHEY and CDR2 SMNVEV come from the germline V gene (reference sequence). CDR3 length: 17 residues. The V gene lost 4 bases and the J gene lost 1 base, with 16 bases spanning the gap. CDR3 sequence reads: CASSSYLGQGNTGELFF. The CDR3, as DNA: TGTGCCAGCAGTTCGTACCTAGGCCAAGGGAACACCGGGGAGCTGTTTTTT.

The chain has TRBV2 and TRBJ1-2; 7 nucleotides align to TRBD1. The germline V gene encodes CDR1 SNHLY and CDR2 FYNNEI. This CDR3 has 14 amino acids. V dropped 6 bases and J dropped 4; count of bases not matched to a gene: 8. The CDR3 coding sequence is TGTGCCAGCAGAAGACAGGGTGATGTCTATGGCTACACCTTC. It codes for CASRRQGDVYGYTF.

The chain combines TRBV5-1 with TRBJ1-3; 9 bases agree with TRBD1. Germline assignment: CDR1 SGHRS and CDR2 YFSETQ. The CDR3 loop spans 15 amino acids. V lost 5 bases to trimming and J lost 3 bases; unmatched junction nucleotides: 6. The CDR3 sequence: CASSSGQGYGNTIYF. CDR3 coding DNA: TGCGCCAGCAGTTCCGGACAGGGGTATGGAAACACCATATATTTT.

The rearrangement joins TRBV11-2 to TRBJ1-4, with a weak D call TRBD1 (6 bases). The CDR3 length is 16 residues. Germline-derived CDR1 and CDR2 are SGHAT and FQNNGV. Trimming left V 5 bases short and J 6 bases short, with 19 bases between. The CDR3 DNA is TGTGCCAGCAGCCCAAGAACGGACAGAAACGATGAAAAACTGTTTTTT. Amino acids: CASSPRTDRNDEKLFF.

J is TRBJ2-7 and V is TRBV10-2; TRBD2 matches at 7 bases. CDR3 size: 15 residues. V trimming: 4 bases; J trimming: 7 bases; junction bases outside the gene matches: 13. Germline lookup yields CDR1 WSHSY and CDR2 SAAADI. The CDR3 loop reads CASSGRGEGAGEQYV. The CDR3, as DNA: TGCGCCAGCAGTGGACGGGGCGAGGGAGCGGGGGAGCAGTACGTC.

This chain's CDR3 is CASTSGLAGAANTGELFF. The DNA of the CDR3 is TGCGCCAGCACCAGCGGACTAGCGGGAGCGGCGAACACCGGGGAGCTGTTTTTT. The chain recombines TRBV5-1 with TRBJ2-2; TRBD2 aligns across 13 bases. V lost 6 bases to trimming and J lost 0 bases; unmatched junction nucleotides: 8. Germline assignment: CDR1 SGHRS and CDR2 YFSETQ. CDR3 length equals 18 residues.

The chain has TRBV10-2 and TRBJ1-1; D is perhaps TRBD1 (6 bases). V shed 7 bases and J shed 0 bases, with 9 bases lying between them. Germline V gene lookup returns CDR1 WSHSY and CDR2 SAAADI. CDR3 length: 13 residues. CDR3 residues: CASTRGMNTEAFF. CDR3 in DNA: TGCGCCAGCACCAGGGGAATGAACACTGAAGCTTTCTTT.

V usage is TRBV4-3 and J usage is TRBJ2-2; 7 bases match TRBD2. Germline loops: CDR1 LGHNA, CDR2 YSLEER. J lost 7 bases, V lost 1 base, and 3 bases had no gene match. This CDR3 spans 14 amino acids. CDR3 DNA sequence: TGCGCCAGCAGCCAAGGACTAGCTGGCGGGGAGCTGTTTTTT. Residues: CASSQGLAGGELFF.

This clone turned up a few times. The chain uses TRBV2 and TRBJ1-1, with 10 bases that match TRBD1. Germline V CDR1 and CDR2: SNHLY, FYNNEI. CDR3 length: 17 residues. J lost 0 bases, V lost 4 bases, and 8 bases had no gene match. The CDR3 sequence: CASSVDGTGEVNTEAFF. The DNA of the CDR3 is TGTGCCAGCAGTGTCGACGGGACAGGGGAGGTGAACACTGAAGCTTTCTTT.